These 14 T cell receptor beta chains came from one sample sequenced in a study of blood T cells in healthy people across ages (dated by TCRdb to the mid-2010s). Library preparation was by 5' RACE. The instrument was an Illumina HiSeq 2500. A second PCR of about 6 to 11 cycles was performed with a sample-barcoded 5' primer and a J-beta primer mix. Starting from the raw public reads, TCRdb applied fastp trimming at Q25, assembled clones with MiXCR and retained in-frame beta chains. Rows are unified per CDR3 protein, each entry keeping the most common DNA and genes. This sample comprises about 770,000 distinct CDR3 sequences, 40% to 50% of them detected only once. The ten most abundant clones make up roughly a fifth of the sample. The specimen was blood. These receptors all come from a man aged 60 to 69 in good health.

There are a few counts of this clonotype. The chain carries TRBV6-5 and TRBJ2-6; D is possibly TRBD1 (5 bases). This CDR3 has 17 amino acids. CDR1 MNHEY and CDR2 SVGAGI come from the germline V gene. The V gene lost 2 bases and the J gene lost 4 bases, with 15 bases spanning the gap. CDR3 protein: CASSYASPRAGANVLTF. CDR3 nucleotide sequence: TGTGCCAGCAGTTACGCGTCTCCCAGGGCGGGGGCCAACGTCCTGACTTTC.

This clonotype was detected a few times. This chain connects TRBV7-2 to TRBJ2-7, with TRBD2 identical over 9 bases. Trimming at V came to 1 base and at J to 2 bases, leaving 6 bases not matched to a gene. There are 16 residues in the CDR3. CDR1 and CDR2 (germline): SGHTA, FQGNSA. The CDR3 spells CASSLGTSAGPYEQYF. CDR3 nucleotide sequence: TGTGCCAGCAGCTTAGGGACTAGCGCAGGCCCCTACGAGCAGTACTTC.

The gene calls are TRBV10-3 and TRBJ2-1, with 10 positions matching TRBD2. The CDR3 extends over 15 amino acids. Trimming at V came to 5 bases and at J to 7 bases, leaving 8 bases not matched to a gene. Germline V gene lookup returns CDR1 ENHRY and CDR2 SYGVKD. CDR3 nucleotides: TGTGCCATCAGTCATCCTAGCGGGGGTTATAATGAGCAGTTCTTC. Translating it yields CAISHPSGGYNEQFF.

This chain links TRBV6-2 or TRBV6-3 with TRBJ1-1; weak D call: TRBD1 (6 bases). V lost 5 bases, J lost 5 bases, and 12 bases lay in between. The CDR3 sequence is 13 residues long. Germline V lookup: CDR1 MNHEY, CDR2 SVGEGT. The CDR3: CASSDTGRTEAFF. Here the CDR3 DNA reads TGTGCCAGCAGTGACACAGGGAGGACTGAAGCTTTCTTT.

DNA for the CDR3: TGTGCCAGTACCGGGACAGGAGCCAAAAACATTCAGTACTTC. Translating it yields CASTGTGAKNIQYF. V is TRBV6-2 or TRBV6-3 and J is TRBJ2-4; 8 bases match TRBD1. Trimming removed 9 bases from V and 0 bases from J; junction bases left unmatched: 4. CDR1 is MNHEY and CDR2 is SVGEGT in the germline V gene. CDR3 size: 14 residues.

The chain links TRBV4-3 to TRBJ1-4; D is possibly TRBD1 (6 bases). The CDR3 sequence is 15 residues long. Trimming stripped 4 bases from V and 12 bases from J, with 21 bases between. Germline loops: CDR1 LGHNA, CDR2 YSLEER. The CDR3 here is CASSRDGQPVRELFF. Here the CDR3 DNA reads TGCGCCAGCAGCCGAGATGGACAGCCCGTCAGGGAACTGTTTTTT.

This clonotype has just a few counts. This CDR3 is CASSTPRGRGQETQYF. The CDR3 bases are TGTGCCAGCAGTACTCCCAGAGGGAGAGGCCAAGAGACCCAGTACTTC. This chain connects TRBV6-2 or TRBV6-3 to TRBJ2-5; perhaps TRBD2 as D (5 bases). V lost 5 bases, J lost 1 base, and 17 bases lay in between. CDR3 length: 16 residues. CDR1 is MNHEY and CDR2 is SVGEGT in the germline V gene.

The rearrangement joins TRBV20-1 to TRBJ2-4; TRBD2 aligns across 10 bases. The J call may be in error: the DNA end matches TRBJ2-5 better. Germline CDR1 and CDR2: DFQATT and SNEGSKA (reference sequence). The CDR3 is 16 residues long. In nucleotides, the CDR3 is TGCAGTGCAGCCCCGAATAGCGGGGGGCCGAGGGAGACCCAGTACTTC. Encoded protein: CSAAPNSGGPRETQYF.

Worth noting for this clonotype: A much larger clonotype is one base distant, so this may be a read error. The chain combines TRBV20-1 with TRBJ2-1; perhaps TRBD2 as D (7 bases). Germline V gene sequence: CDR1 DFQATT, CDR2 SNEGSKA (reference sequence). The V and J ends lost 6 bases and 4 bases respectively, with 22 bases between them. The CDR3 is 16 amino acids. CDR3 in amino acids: CSAGGGPPKNYNEQFF. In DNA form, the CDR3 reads TGCAGTGCAGGGGGGGGCCCCCCTAAAAATTACAATGAGCAGTTCTTC.

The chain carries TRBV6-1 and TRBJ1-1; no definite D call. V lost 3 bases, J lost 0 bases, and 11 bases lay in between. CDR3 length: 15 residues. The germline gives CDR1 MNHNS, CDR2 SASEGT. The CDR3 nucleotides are TGTGCCAGCAGTGAGGCAGATACCATGAACACTGAAGCTTTCTTT. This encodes CASSEADTMNTEAFF.

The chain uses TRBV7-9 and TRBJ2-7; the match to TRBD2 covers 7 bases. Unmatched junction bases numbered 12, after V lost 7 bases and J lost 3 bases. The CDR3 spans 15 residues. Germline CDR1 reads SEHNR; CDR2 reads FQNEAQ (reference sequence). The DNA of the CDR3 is TGTGCCAGCATCAGAAGCGGGGCAGGGAACTACGAGCAGTACTTC. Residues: CASIRSGAGNYEQYF.

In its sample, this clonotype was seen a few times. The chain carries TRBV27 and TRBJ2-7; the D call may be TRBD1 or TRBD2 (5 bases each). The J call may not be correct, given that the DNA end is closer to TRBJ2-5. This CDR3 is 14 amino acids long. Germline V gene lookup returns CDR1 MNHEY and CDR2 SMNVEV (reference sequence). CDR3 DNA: TGTGCCAGCAGTTTACGGGGACCCAAAGAGACCCAGTACTTC. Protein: CASSLRGPKETQYF.

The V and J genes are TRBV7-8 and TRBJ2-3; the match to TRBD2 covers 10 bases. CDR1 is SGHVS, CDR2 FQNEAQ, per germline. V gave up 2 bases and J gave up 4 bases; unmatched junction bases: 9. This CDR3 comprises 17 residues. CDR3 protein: CASSLIQRGGVSDTQYF. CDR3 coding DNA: TGTGCCAGCAGCTTAATCCAGCGGGGGGGAGTATCAGATACGCAGTATTTT.

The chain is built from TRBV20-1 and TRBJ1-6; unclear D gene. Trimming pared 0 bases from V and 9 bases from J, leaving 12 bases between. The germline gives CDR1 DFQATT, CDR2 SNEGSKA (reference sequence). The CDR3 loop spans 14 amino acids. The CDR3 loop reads CSAREAEVPSPLHF. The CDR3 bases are TGCAGTGCTAGAGAGGCAGAGGTGCCTTCACCCCTCCACTTT.